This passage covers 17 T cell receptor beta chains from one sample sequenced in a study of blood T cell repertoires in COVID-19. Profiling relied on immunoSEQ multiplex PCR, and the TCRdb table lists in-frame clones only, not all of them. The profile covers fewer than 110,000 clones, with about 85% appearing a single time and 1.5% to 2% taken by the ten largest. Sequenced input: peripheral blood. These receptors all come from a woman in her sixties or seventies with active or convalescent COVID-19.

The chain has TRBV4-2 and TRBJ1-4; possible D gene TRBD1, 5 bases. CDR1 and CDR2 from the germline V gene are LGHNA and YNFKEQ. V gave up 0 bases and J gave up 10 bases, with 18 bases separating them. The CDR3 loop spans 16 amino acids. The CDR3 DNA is TGTGCCAGCAGCCAAGATCTCGGTGGGGCGCAGGGAAAACTGTTTTTT. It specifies CASSQDLGGAQGKLFF.

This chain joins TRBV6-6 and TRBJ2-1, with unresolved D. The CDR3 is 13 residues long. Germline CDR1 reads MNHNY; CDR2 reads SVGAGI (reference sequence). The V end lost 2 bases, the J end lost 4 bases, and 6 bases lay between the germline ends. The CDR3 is CASSYASYNEQFF. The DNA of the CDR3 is TGTGCCAGCAGTTACGCCAGTTACAATGAGCAGTTCTTC.

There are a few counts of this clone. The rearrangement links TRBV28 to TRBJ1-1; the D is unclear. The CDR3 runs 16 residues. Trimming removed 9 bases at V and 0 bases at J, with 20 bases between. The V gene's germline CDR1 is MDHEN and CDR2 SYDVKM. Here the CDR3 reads CASTKNERALNTEAFF. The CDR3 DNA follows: TGTGCCAGTACAAAAAATGAGCGGGCCCTGAACACTGAAGCTTTCTTT.

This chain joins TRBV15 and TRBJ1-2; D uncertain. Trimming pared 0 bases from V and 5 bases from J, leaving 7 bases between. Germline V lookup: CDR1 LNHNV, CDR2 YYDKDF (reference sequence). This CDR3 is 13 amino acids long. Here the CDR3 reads CATSRDPGYGYTF. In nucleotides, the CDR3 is TGTGCCACCAGCAGAGATCCAGGATATGGCTACACCTTC.

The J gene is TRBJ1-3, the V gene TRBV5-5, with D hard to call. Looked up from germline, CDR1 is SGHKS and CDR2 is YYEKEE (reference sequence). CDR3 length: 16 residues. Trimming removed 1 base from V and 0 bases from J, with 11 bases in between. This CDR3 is CASSLWSGNSGNTIYF. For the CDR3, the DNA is TGTGCCAGCAGCTTGTGGAGCGGTAACTCTGGAAACACCATATATTTT.

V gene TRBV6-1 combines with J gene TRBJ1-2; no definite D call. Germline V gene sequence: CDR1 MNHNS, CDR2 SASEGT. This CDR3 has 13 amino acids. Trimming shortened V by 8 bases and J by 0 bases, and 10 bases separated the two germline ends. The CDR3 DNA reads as TGTGCCAGCGCGACTCAGACTAACTATGGCTACACCTTC. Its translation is CASATQTNYGYTF.

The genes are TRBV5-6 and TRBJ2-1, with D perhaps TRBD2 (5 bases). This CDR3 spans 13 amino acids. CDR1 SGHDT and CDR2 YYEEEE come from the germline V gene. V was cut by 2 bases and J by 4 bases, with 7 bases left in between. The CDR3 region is CASSFGGYNEQFF. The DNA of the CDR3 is TGTGCCAGCAGCTTCGGCGGGTACAATGAGCAGTTCTTC.

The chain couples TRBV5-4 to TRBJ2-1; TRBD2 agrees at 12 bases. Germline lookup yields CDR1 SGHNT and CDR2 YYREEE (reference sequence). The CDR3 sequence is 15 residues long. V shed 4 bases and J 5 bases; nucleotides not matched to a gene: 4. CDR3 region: CASSRLAGAHNEQFF. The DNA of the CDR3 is TGTGCCAGCAGCCGACTAGCGGGGGCCCACAATGAGCAGTTCTTC.

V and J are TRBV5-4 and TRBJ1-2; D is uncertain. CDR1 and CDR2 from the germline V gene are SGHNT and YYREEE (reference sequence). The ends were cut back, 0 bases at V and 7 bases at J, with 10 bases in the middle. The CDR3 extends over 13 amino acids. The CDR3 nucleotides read TGTGCCAGCAGCTTGGAAACGCGTGGTGGCTACACCTTC. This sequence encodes CASSLETRGGYTF.

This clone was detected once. The CDR3 bases are TGCGCCAGCAGCTTCCAATCCTCTGGAAACACCATATATTTT. Its translation: CASSFQSSGNTIYF. This sequence joins TRBV5-1 and TRBJ1-3; no reliable D call. Germline CDR1 SGHRS, CDR2 YFSETQ. V was shortened by 2 bases and J by 0 bases, with 6 bases between the two germline ends. The CDR3 has 14 residues.

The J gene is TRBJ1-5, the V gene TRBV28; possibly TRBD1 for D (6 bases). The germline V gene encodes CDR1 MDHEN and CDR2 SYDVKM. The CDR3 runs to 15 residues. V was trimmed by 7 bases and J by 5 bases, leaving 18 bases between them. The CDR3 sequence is CASTLYREGHQPQHF. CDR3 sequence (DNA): TGTGCCAGCACTCTATACAGGGAGGGCCATCAGCCCCAGCATTTT. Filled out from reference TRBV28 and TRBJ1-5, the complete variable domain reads DVKVTQSSRYLVKRTGEKVFLECVQDMDHENMFWYRQDPGLGLRLIYFSYDVKMKEKGDIPEGYSVSREKKERFSLILESASTNQTSMYLCASTLYREGHQPQHFGDGTRLSIL.

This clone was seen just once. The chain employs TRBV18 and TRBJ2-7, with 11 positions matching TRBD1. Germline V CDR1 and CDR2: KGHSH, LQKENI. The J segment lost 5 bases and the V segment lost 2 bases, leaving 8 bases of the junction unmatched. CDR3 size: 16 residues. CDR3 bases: TGTGCCAGCTCACCAAGTTCGGACAGGGGGCTCAACGAGCAGTACTTC. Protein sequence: CASSPSSDRGLNEQYF.

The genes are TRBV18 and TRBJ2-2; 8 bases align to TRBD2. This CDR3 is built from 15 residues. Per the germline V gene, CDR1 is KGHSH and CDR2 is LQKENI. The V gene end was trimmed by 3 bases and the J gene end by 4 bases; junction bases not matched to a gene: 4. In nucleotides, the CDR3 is TGTGCCAGCTCACCTCTACGGGAGGGCACCGGGGAGCTGTTTTTT. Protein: CASSPLREGTGELFF.

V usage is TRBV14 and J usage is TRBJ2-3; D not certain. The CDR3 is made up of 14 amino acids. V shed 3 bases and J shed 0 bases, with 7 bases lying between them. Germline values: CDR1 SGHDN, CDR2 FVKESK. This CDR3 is CASSHPPSTDTQYF. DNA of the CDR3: TGTGCCAGCAGCCATCCCCCTAGCACAGATACGCAGTATTTT.

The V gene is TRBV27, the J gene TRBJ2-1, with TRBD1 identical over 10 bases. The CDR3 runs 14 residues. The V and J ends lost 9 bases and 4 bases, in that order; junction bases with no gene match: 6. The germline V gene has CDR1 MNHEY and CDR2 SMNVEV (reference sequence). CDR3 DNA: TGTGCCAGTCGACAGGGGGCGAGTTACAATGAGCAGTTCTTC. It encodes CASRQGASYNEQFF.

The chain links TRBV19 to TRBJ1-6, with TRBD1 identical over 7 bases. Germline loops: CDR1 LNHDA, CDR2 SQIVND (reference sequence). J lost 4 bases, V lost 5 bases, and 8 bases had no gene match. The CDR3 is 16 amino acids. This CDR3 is CASSATGAMYNSPLHF. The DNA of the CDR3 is TGTGCCAGTAGTGCTACAGGGGCAATGTATAATTCACCCCTCCACTTT.

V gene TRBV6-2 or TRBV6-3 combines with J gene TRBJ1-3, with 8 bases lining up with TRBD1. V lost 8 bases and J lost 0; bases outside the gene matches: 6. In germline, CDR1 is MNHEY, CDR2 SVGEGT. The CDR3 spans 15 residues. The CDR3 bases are TGTGCCAGCTGCCGGGACAGGACCTCTGGAAACACCATATATTTT. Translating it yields CASCRDRTSGNTIYF.